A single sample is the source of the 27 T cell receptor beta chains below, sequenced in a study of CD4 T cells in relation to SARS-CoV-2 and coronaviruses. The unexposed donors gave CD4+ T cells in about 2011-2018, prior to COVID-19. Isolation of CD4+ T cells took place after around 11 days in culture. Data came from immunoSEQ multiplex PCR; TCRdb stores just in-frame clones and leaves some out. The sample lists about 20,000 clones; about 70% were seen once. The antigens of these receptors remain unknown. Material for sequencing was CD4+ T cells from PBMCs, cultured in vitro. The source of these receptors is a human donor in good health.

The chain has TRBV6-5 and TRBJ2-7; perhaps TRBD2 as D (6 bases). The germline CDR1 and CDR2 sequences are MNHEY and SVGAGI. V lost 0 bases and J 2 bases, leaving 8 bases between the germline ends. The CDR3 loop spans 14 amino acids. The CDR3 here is CASSYSRTTYEQYF. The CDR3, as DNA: TGTGCCAGCAGTTACTCGAGGACTACCTACGAGCAGTACTTC.

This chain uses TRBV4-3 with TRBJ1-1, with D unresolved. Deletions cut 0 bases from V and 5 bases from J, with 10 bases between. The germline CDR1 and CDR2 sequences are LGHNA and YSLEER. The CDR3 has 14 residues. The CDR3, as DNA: TGCGCCAGCAGCCAAGAGGAATCGTCGACTGAAGCTTTCTTT. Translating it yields CASSQEESSTEAFF.

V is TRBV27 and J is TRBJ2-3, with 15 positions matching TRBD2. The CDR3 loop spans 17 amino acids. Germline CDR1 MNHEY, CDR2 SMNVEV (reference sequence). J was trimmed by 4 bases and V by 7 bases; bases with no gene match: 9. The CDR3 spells CASKGLAGGPESDTQYF. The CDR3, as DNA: TGTGCCAGCAAAGGACTAGCGGGAGGGCCTGAGTCAGATACGCAGTATTTT.

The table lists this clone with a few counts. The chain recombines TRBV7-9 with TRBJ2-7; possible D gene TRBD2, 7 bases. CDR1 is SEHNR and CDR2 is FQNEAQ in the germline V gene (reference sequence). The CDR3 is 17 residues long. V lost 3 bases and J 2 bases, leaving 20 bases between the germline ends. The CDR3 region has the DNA TGTGCCAGCAGCTTGGGGGATTGGGGGGGCCAAGCCTACGAGCAGTACTTC. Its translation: CASSLGDWGGQAYEQYF.

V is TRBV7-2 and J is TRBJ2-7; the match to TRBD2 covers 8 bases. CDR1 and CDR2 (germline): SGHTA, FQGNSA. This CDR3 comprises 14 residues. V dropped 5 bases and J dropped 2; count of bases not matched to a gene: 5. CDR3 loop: CASSTLSGAYEQYF. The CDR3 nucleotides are TGTGCCAGCAGCACCCTTAGCGGGGCCTACGAGCAGTACTTC.

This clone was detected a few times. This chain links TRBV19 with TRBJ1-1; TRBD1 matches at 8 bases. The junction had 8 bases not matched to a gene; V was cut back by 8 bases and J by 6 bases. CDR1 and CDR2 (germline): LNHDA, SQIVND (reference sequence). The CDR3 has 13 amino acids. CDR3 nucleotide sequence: TGTGCCAGTTCCAGGACAGGGCTGGCTGAAGCTTTCTTT. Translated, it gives CASSRTGLAEAFF.

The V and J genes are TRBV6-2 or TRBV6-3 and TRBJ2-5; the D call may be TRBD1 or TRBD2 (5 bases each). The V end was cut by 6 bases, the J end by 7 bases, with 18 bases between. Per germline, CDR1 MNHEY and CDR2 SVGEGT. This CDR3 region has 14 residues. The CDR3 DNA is TGTGCCAGCAGCCCTGGGACGGGCGGTGGGACCCAGTACTTC. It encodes CASSPGTGGGTQYF.

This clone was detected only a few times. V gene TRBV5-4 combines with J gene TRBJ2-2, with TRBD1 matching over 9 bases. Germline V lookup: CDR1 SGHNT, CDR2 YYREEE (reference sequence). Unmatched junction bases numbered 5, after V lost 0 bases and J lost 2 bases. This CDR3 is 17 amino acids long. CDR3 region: CASSLGAGQGNTGELFF. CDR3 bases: TGTGCCAGCAGCTTGGGGGCGGGACAGGGCAACACCGGGGAGCTGTTTTTT.

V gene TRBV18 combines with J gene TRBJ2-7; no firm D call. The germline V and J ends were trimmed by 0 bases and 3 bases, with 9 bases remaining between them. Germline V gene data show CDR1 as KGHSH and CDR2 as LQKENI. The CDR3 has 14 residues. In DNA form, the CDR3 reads TGTGCCAGCTCACCACCCTCCGGACGCTACGAGCAGTACTTC. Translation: CASSPPSGRYEQYF. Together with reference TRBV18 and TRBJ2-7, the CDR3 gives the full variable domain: NAGVMQNPRHLVRRRGQEARLRCSPMKGHSHVYWYRQLPEEGLKFMVYLQKENIIDESGMPKERFSAEFPKEGPSILRIQQVVRGDSAAYFCASSPPSGRYEQYFGPGTRLTVT.

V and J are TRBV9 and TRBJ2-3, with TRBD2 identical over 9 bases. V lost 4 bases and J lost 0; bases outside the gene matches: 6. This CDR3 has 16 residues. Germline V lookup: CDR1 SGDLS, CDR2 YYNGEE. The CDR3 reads CASSTQTSGSTDTQYF. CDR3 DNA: TGTGCCAGCAGCACGCAGACTAGCGGAAGCACAGATACGCAGTATTTT. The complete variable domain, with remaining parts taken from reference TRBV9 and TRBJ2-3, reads DSGVTQTPKHLITATGQRVTLRCSPRSGDLSVYWYQQSLDQGLQFLIQYYNGEERAKGNILERFSAQQFPDLHSELNLSSLELGDSALYFCASSTQTSGSTDTQYFGPGTRLTVL.

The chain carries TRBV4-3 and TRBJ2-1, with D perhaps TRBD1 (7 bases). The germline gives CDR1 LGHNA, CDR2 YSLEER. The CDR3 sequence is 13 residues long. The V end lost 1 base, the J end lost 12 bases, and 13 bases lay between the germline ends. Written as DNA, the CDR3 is TGCGCCAGCAGCCAAGGGAGGGGGCTTGGGCAGTTCTTC. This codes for CASSQGRGLGQFF.

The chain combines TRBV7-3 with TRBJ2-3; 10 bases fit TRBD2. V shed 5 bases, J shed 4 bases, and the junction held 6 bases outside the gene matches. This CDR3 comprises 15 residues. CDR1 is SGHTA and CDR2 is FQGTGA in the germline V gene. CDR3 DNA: TGTGCCAGCAGCCCCTTAGCGGGAGGTTCAGATACGCAGTATTTT. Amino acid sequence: CASSPLAGGSDTQYF.

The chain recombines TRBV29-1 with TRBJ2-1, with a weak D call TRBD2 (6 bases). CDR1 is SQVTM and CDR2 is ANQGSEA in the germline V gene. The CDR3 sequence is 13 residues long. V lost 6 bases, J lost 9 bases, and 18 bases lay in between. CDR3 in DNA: TGCAGCGTCCGGAGGGGACCCGCCAGTGAGCAGTTCTTC. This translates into CSVRRGPASEQFF.

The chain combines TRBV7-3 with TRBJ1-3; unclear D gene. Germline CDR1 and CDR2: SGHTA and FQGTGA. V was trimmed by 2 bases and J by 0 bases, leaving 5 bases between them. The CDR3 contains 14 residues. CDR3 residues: CASSLGYSGNTIYF. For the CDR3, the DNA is TGTGCCAGCAGCTTAGGTTACTCTGGAAACACCATATATTTT. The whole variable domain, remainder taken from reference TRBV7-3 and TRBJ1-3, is GAGVSQTPSNKVTEKGKYVELRCDPISGHTALYWYRQSLGQGPEFLIYFQGTGAADDSGLPNDRFFAVRPEGSVSTLKIQRTERGDSAVYLCASSLGYSGNTIYFGEGSWLTVV.

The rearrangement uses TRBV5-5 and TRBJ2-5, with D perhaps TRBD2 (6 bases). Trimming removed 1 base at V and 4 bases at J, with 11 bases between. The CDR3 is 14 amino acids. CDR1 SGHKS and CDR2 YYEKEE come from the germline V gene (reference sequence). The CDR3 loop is CASSLFPGGETQYF. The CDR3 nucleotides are TGTGCCAGCAGCTTGTTTCCCGGGGGAGAGACCCAGTACTTC.

CDR3 coding DNA: TGTGCCAGCAGCCAAGTACCGAGCGGTCGGCGGGGGGAGACCCAGTACTTC. Protein product: CASSQVPSGRRGETQYF. The chain links TRBV3-1 (or the pseudogene TRBV3-2) to TRBJ2-5, with 7 bases lining up with TRBD2. The ends lost 1 base at V and 5 bases at J; junction bases unmatched: 13. CDR3 length: 17 residues. CDR1 is LGHDT and CDR2 is YNNKEL in the germline V gene (reference sequence).

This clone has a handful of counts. This CDR3 is CASSQELPGPREFF. CDR3 DNA sequence: TGCGCCAGCAGCCAAGAACTCCCGGGACCTCGCGAGTTCTTC. The chain carries TRBV4-1 and TRBJ2-1, with D perhaps being TRBD1 or TRBD2 (5 bases each). V lost 0 bases and J 14 bases, leaving 17 bases between the germline ends. Germline CDR1 reads MGHRA; CDR2 reads YSYEKL. The CDR3 contains 14 residues.

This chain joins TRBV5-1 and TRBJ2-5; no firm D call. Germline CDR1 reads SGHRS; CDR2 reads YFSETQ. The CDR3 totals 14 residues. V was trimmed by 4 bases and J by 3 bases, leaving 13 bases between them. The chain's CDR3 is CASSPTVSKETQYF. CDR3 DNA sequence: TGCGCCAGCAGCCCCACAGTCAGCAAAGAGACCCAGTACTTC.

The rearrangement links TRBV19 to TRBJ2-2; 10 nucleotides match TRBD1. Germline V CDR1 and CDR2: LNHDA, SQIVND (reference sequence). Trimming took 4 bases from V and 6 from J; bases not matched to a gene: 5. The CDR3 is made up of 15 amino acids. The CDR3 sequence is CASSKGTGESGELFF. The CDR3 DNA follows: TGTGCCAGTAGTAAGGGGACAGGGGAGTCCGGGGAGCTGTTTTTT.

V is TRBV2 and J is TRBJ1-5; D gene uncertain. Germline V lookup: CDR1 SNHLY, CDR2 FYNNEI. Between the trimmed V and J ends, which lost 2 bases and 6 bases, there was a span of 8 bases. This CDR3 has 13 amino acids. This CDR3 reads CASSERGSQPQHF. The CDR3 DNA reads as TGTGCCAGCAGTGAAAGAGGAAGTCAGCCCCAGCATTTT.

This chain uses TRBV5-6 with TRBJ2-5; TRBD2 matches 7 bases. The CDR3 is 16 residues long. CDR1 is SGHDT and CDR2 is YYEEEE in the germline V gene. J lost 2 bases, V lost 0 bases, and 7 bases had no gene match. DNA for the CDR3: TGTGCCAGCAGCTTGGGCAGCGGGGTTTGGCAAGAGACCCAGTACTTC. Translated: CASSLGSGVWQETQYF.

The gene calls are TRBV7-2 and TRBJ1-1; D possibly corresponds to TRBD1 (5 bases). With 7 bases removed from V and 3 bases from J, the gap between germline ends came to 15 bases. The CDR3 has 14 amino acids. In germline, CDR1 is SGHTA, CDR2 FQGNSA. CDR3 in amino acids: CASNLNRGDTEAFF. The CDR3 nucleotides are TGTGCCAGCAACCTCAACCGGGGGGACACTGAAGCTTTCTTT.

The DNA of the CDR3 is TGTGCCAGCAGTGAAGGTCGGAGGGAAAACGAGCAGTACTTC. It translates to CASSEGRRENEQYF. The V and J genes are TRBV2 and TRBJ2-7, with D possibly matching TRBD2 (6 bases). V lost 1 base and J lost 5, with 12 bases in between. This CDR3 has 14 amino acids. Germline loops: CDR1 SNHLY, CDR2 FYNNEI.

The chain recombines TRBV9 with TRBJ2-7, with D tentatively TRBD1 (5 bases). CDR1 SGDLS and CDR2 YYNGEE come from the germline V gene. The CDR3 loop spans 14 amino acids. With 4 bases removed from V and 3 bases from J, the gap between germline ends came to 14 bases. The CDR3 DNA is TGTGCCAGCAGCCCCCAGGACAATCTCTACGAGCAGTACTTC. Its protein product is CASSPQDNLYEQYF.

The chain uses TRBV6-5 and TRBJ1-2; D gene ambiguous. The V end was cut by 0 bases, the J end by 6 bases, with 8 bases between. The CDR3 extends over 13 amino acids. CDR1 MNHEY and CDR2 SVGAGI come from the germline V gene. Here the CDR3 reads CASSYSIRDGYTF. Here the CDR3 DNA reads TGTGCCAGCAGTTACTCGATCCGAGATGGCTACACCTTC.

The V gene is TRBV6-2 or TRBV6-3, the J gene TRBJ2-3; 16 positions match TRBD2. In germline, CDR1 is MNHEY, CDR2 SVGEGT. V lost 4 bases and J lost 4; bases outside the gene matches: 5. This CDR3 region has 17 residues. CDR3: CASSSPGLAGGSDTQYF. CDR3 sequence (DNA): TGTGCCAGCAGTTCCCCGGGACTAGCGGGGGGGTCAGATACGCAGTATTTT.

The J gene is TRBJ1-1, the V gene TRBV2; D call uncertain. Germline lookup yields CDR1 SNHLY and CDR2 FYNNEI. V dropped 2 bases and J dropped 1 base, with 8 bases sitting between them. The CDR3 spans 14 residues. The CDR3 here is CASSERVGNTEAFF. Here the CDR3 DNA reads TGTGCCAGCAGTGAAAGGGTGGGGAACACTGAAGCTTTCTTT.